Sequencing of this T cell receptor beta chain was carried out in a study of cytomegalovirus exposure and HLA in healthy donors. Vbeta (60) and Jbeta (13) primers were used in the PCR. Clones were sequenced by immunoSEQ multiplex PCR, and TCRdb holds only the in-frame ones, with some missing. The sample lists about 94,000 clones, roughly 80% seen once, with 1.4% in the top ten. The V segment lost 5 bases and the J segment 1 base; nucleotides outside the gene matches: 6. Germline-derived CDR1 and CDR2 are SEHNR and FQNEAQ (reference sequence). The CDR3 extends over 16 amino acids. The TCR sequence derives from a male donor in good health and CMV-seronegative. The sequencing input was PBMCs. This rearrangement joins TRBV7-9 to TRBJ1-5, with 9 bases fitting TRBD1. This CDR3 reads CASSRGTGNSNQPQHF. The CDR3 DNA reads as TGTGCCAGCAGCCGCGGGACAGGGAACAGCAATCAGCCCCAGCATTTT.